This T cell receptor (beta chain) appears in the sequencing data of a study of blood T cell repertoires in COVID-19 (TCRdb year 2020). In terms of the full investigation: The collaborator samples originated in the United States, Italy and Spain and spanned the acute and convalescent phases of COVID-19. The material from the prospective study consisted of cDNA or gDNA derived from T cells, B-cell-depleted T cells, or PBMCs. Deeply sampled blood TCRbeta repertoires from subjects exposed to, actively infected with, or recovered from COVID-19 were included in the dataset. The repertoires were released in a freely available public database intended as a resource for research on the immune response to SARS-CoV-2. The samples were drawn from two sources: the first 160 participants of the ongoing ImmuneRACE study, and some 1,300 subjects contributed by 6 global collaborators. Sample metadata almost always included a de-identified subject ID, COVID-19 status, age in years and sex. Where available, HLA class I and class II types were obtained from metadata supplied by the sample provider rather than from assay-based typing.

The immunoSEQ Assay, a bias-controlled multiplex PCR, was used to amplify TCRbeta CDR3 regions from genomic DNA. The original pipeline was this. Within the assay, amplification of reference gene primers was used to estimate how many nucleated cells each sample contained. To quantify the absolute abundance of each unique TCRbeta CDR3 rearrangement, sequence reads were collapsed and filtered. Productive Simpson clonality was computed per sample as the square root of Simpson's diversity index over productive rearrangements. What TCRdb holds here is the immuneACCESS table cut down to in-frame rearrangements. Part of the clones is not present; checked against another copy, under half of the missing clones reflect an unresolved V gene, and the others are unexplained. V and J calls plus clone size are reproduced from that table; the DNA served to infer D and trimming. For this sample the table gives some 500,000 clones, of which over 75% were detected only once. Together, the top ten hold approximately 1.8% of the sample.

Enrolling through a virtual design, the prospective study's participants ranged in age from roughly 18 to 95 years and lived across some 22 United States geographic areas. To assign participants to cohorts, the prospective study relied on clinical history that participants themselves reported in a screening survey and a study questionnaire. For ImmuneRACE Cohort 3, a participant was defined as recovered based on two consecutive negative NP/OP PCR tests, clearance by a healthcare professional, or resolution of symptoms. In the prospective study, mobile phlebotomists collected whole blood, serum and a nasopharyngeal or oropharyngeal swab from each participant. Participants in the prospective study had the option to provide additional blood draws and questionnaires over a roughly 2-month period. Before DNA extraction, prospective study blood samples were shipped either frozen or at room temperature.

Worth noting for this clone: The specificity of this receptor is unknown. The record has no base qualities; no much larger clone is one base away.

What the work shows at the level of the full study, not this receptor alone: The quantity of clinical and demographic metadata differed by source and by participant and was supplied without curation.

CDR1 and CDR2 are read off the germline V gene (reference sequence) as SGHNT and YYREEE. At the junction V is shortened by 1 base and J by 3 bases; bases outside the gene matches: 5. The CDR3, cysteine through phenylalanine, is 15 amino acids long. CDR3 DNA is the only sequence kept; it has 45 bases, read in frame from the first base. Sequencing input: PBMCs or T cells enriched from blood (not recorded which). The rearrangement joined TRBV5-4 to TRBJ2-7, with 9 bases aligning to TRBD2. This TCR derives from a woman aged 40 to 50 who had recovered from COVID-19. At the DNA level, the sequence is TGTGCCAGCAGCTTGAGGGCTAGCGGGAACTACGAGCAGTACTTC. Its protein reads: CASSLRASGNYEQYF.